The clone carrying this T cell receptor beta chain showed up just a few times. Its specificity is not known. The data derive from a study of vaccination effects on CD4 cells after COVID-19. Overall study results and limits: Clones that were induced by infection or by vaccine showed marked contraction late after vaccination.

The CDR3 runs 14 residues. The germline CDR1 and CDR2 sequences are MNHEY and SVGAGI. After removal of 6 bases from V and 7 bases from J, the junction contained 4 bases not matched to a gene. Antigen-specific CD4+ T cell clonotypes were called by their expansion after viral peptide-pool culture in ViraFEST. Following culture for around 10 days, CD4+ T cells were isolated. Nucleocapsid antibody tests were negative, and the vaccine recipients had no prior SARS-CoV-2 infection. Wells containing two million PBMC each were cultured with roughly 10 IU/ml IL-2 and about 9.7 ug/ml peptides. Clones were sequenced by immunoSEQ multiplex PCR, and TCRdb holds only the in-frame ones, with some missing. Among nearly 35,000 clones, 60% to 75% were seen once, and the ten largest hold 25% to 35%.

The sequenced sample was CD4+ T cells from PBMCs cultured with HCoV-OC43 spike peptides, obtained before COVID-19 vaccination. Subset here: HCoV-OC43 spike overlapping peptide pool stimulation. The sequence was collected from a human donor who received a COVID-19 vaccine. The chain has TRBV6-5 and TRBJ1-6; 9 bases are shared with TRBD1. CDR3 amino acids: CASRQGARNSPLHF. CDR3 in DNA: TGTGCCAGCAGACAGGGGGCGAGAAATTCACCCCTCCACTTT.